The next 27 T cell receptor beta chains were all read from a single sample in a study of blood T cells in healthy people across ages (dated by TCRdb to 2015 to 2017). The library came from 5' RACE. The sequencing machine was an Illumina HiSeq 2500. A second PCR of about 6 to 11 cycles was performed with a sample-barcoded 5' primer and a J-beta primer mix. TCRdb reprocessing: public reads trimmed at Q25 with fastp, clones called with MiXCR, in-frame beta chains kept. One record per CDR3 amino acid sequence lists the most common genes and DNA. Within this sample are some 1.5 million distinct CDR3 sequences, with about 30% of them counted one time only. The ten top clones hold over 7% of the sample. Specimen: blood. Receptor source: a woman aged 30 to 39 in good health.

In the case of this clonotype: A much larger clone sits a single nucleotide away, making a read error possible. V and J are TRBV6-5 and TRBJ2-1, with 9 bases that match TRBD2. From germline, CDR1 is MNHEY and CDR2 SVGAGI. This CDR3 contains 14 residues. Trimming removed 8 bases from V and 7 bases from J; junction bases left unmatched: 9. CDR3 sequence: CASGLAGEGNEQFF. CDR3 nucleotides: TGTGCCAGCGGATTAGCGGGAGAGGGAAATGAGCAGTTCTTC.

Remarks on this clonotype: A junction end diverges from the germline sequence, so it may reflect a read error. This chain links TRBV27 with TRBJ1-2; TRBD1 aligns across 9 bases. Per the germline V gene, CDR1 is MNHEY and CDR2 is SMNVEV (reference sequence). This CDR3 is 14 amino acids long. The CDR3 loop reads CTSSLDRGNYGYTF. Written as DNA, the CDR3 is TGTACCAGCAGCCTGGACAGGGGAAACTATGGCTACACCTTC.

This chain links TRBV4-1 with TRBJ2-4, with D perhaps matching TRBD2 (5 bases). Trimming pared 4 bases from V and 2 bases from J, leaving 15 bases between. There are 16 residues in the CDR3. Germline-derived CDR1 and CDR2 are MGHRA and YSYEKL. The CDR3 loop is CASSPGFRLPKNIQYF. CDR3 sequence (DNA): TGCGCCAGCAGCCCGGGGTTTCGGCTACCCAAAAACATTCAGTACTTC.

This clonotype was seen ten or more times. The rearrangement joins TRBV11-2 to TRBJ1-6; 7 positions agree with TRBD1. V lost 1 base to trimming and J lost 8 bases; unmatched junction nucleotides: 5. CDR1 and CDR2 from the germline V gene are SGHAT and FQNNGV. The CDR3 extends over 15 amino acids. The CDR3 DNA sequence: TGTGCCAGCAGCTTAGGACAGGGAGGTTATTCACCCCTCCACTTT. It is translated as CASSLGQGGYSPLHF.

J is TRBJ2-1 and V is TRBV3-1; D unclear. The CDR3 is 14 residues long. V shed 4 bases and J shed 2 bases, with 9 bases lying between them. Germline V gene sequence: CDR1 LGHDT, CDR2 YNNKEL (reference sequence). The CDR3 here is CASSRQLTYNEQFF. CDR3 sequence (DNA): TGTGCCAGCAGCCGCCAGCTGACCTACAATGAGCAGTTCTTC.

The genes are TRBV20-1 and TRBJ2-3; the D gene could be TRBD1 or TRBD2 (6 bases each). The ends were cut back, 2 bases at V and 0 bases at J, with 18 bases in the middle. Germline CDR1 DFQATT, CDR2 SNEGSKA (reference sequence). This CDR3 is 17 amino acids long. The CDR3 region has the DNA TGCAGTGCTAGAACCCTTGGGGGGCTAACTAGCACAGATACGCAGTATTTT. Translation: CSARTLGGLTSTDTQYF.

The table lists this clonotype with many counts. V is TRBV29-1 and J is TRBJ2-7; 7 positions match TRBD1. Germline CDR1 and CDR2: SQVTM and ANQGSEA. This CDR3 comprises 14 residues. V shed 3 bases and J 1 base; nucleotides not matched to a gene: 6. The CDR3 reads CSVESQGESYEQYF. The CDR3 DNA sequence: TGCAGCGTTGAGAGCCAGGGGGAATCCTACGAGCAGTACTTC.

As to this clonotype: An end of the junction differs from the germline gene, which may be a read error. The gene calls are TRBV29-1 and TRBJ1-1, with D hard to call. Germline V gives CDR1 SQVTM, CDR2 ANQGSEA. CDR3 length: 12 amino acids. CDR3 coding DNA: TGCAGCTTTGAAAGGATGAACACTGAAGCTTTCTTT. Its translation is CSFERMNTEAFF.

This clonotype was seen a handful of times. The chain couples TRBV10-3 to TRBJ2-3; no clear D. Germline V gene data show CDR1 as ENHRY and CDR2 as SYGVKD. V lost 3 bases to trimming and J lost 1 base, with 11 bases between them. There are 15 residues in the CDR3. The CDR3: CAISEPTPGTDTQYF. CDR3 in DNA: TGTGCCATCAGTGAACCCACGCCAGGCACAGATACGCAGTATTTT.

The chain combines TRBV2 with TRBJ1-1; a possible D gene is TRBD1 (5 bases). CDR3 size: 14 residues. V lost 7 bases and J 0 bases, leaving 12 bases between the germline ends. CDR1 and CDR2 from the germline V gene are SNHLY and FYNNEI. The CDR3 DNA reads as TGTGCCAGCACCCCGGTACAGGTGAACACTGAAGCTTTCTTT. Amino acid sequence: CASTPVQVNTEAFF.

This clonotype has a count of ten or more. As DNA, the CDR3 is TGTGCCAGCAGTTACGGGACTAGCGTCCATGAGCAGTTCTTC. Translation gives CASSYGTSVHEQFF. The rearrangement links TRBV28 to TRBJ2-1, with 10 bases lining up with TRBD2. There are 14 residues in the CDR3. Germline CDR1 reads MDHEN; CDR2 reads SYDVKM. After removal of 4 bases from V and 8 bases from J, the junction contained 5 bases not matched to a gene.

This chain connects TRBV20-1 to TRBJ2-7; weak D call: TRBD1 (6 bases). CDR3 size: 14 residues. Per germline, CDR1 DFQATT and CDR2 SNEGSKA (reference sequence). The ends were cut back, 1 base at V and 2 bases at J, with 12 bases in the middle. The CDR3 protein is CSARGDRLPYEQYF. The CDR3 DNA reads TGCAGTGCTAGAGGCGACAGGCTACCCTACGAGCAGTACTTC.

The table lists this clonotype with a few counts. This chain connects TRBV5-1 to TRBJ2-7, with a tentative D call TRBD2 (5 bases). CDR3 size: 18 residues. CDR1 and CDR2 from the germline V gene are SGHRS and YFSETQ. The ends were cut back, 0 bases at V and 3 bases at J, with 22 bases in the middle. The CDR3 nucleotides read TGCGCCAGCAGCTTGGTCGTCGGGTCACTAGAATCCATCTACGAGCAGTACTTC. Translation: CASSLVVGSLESIYEQYF.

The CDR3 sequence is CASSLDSTEAFF. Written as DNA, the CDR3 is TGTGCCAGCTCTCTCGACAGCACTGAAGCTTTCTTT. The genes are TRBV18 and TRBJ1-1, with TRBD1 as a possible D gene (5 bases). Germline CDR1 reads KGHSH; CDR2 reads LQKENI. Between the trimmed V and J ends, which lost 6 bases and 4 bases, there was a span of 9 bases. The CDR3 runs 12 residues.

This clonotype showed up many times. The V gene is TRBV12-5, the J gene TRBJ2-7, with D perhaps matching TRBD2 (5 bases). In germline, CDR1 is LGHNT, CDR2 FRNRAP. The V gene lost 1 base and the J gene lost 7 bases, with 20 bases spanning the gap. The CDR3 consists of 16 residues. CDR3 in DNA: TGTGCTAGTGGTTTGGCGCCTTACCGGGAACCCGGAGAGCAGTACTTC. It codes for CASGLAPYREPGEQYF.

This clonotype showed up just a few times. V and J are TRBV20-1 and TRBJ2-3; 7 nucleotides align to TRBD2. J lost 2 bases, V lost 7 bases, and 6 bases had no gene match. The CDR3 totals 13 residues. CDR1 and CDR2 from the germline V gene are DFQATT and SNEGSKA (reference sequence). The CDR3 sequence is CSVPGGNTDTQYF. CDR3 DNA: TGCAGTGTCCCCGGGGGGAACACAGATACGCAGTATTTT.

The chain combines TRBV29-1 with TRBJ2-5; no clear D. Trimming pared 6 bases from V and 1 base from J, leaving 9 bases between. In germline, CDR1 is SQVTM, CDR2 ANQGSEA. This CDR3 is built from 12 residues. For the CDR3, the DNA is TGCAGCGTGAGCCCGATCCAAGAGACCCAGTACTTC. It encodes CSVSPIQETQYF.

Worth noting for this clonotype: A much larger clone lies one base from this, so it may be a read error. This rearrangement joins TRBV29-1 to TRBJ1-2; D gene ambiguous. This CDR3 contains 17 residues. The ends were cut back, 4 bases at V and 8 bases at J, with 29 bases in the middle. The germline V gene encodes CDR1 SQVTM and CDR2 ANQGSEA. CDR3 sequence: CSVGRRRGQALDEGYTF. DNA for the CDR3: TGCAGCGTTGGCCGTCGCCGAGGTCAGGCCTTAGATGAAGGCTACACCTTC. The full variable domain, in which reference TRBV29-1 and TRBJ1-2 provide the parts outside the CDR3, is SAVISQKPSRDICQRGTSLTIQCQVDSQVTMMFWYRQQPGQSLTLIATANQGSEATYESGFVIDKFPISRPNLTFSTLTVSNMSPEDSSIYLCSVGRRRGQALDEGYTFGSGTRLTVV.

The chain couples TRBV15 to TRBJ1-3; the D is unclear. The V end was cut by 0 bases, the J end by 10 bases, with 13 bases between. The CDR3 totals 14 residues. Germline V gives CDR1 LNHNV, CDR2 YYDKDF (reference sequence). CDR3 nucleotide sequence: TGTGCCACCAGCAGAGATCTAGCGTCTCCGACCATATATTTT. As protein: CATSRDLASPTIYF. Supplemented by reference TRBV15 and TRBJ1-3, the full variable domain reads DAMVIQNPRYQVTQFGKPVTLSCSQTLNHNVMYWYQQKSSQAPKLLFHYYDKDFNNEADTPDNFQSRRPNTSFCFLDIRSPGLGDTAMYLCATSRDLASPTIYFGEGSWLTVV.

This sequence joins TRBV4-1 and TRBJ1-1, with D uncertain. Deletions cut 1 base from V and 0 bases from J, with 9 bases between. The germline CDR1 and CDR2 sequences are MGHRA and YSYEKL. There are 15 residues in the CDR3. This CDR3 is CASSQVAGLNTEAFF. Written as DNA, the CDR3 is TGCGCCAGCAGCCAAGTAGCAGGCTTGAACACTGAAGCTTTCTTT.

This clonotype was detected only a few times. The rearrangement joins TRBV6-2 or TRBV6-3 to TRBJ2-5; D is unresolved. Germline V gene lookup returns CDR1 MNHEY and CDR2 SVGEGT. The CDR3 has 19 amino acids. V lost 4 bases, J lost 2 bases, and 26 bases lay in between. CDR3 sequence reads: CASSWPVRSDPTLQETQYF. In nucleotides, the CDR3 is TGTGCCAGCAGTTGGCCGGTCCGCTCGGACCCCACTTTGCAAGAGACCCAGTACTTC.

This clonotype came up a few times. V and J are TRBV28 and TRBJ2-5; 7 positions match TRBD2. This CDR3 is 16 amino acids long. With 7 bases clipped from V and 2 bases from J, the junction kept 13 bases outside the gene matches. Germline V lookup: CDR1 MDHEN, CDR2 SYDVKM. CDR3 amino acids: CASTPLGNSGQETQYF. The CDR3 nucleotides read TGTGCCAGCACCCCTCTGGGTAATAGCGGGCAAGAGACCCAGTACTTC.

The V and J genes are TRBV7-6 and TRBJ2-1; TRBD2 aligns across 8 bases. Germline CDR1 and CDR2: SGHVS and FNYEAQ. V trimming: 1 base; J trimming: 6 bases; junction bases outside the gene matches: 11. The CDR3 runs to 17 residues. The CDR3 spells CASSLDVGTRPGNEQFF. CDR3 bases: TGTGCCAGCAGCTTAGACGTGGGGACTAGGCCTGGCAATGAGCAGTTCTTC.

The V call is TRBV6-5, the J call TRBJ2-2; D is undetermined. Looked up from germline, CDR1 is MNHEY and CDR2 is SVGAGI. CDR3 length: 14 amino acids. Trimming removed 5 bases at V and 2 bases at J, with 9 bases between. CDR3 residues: CASSPGPNTGELFF. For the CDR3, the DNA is TGTGCCAGCAGTCCCGGGCCTAACACCGGGGAGCTGTTTTTT.

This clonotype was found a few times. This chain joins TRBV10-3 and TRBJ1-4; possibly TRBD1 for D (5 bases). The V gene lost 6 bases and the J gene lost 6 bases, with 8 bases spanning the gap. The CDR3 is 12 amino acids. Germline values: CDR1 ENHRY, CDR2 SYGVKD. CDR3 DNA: TGTGCCATCAGAGGGGTAGATGAAAAACTGTTTTTT. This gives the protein CAIRGVDEKLFF.

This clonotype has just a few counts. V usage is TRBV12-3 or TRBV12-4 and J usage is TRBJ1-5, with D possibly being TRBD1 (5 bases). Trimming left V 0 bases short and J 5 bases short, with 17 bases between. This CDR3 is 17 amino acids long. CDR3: CASSLAGPLEADQPQHF. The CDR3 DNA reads TGTGCCAGCAGTTTAGCGGGGCCGCTAGAGGCCGATCAGCCCCAGCATTTT.

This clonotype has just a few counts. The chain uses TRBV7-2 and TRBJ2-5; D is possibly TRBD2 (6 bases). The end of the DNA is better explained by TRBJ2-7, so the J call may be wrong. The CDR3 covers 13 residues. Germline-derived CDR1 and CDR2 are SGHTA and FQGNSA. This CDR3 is CASSHRTTPEQYF. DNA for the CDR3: TGTGCCAGCAGCCACCGGACTACCCCCGAGCAGTACTTC.